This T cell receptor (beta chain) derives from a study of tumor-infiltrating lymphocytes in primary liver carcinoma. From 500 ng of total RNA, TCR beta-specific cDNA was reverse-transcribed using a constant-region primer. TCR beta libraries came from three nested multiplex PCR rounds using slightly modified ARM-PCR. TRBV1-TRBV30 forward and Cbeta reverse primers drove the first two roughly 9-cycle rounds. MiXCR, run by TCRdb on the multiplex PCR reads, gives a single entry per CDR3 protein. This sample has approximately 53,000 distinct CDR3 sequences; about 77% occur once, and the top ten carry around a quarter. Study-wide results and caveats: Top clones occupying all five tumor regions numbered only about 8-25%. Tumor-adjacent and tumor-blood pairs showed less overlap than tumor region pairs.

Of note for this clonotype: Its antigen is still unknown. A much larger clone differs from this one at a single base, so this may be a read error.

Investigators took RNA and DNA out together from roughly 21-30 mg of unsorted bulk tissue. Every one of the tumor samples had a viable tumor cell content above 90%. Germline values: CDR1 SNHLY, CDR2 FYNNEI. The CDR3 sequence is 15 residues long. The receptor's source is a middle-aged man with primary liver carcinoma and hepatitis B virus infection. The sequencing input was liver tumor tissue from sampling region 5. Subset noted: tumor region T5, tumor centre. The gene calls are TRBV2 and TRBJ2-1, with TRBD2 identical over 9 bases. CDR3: CAGSVGGRAGNEQFF. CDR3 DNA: TGTGCCGGCAGTGTGGGCGGGAGGGCTGGGAATGAGCAGTTCTTC. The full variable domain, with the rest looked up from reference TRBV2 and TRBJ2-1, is EPEVTQTPSHQVTQMGQEVILRCVPISNHLYFYWYRQILGQKVEFLVSFYNNEISEKSEIFDDQFSVERPDGSNFTLKIRSTKLEDSAMYFCAGSVGGRAGNEQFFGPGTRLTVL.